Following are 22 T cell receptor beta chains from one sample sequenced in a study of T cell changes during pregnancy in multiple sclerosis. Sequenced by immunoSEQ multiplex PCR; TCRdb stores in-frame clones only, minus some. The sample consists of fewer than 65,000 clones, roughly 90% of them appearing once. The material sequenced was peripheral blood, taken in the first trimester of pregnancy. These receptor sequences come from a female donor in good health, enrolled as a control in a pregnancy study.

The chain links TRBV4-3 to TRBJ2-3, with a tentative D call TRBD2 (5 bases). Germline CDR1 LGHNA, CDR2 YSLEER. The CDR3 loop spans 15 amino acids. Trimming took 4 bases from V and 4 from J, leaving 15 bases between them. The CDR3 here is CASSLQLDGADTQYF. Written as DNA, the CDR3 is TGCGCCAGCAGCCTGCAACTAGATGGAGCAGATACGCAGTATTTT.

V is TRBV29-1 and J is TRBJ2-7, with no clear D. Trimming took off 0 bases at V and 6 bases at J, with 9 bases between the two ends. The CDR3 extends over 12 amino acids. CDR1 SQVTM and CDR2 ANQGSEA come from the germline V gene. The CDR3 sequence: CSVEDSPFEQYF. The CDR3 DNA follows: TGCAGCGTTGAAGACTCCCCCTTCGAGCAGTACTTC.

The V and J genes are TRBV4-2 and TRBJ2-7, with 8 bases identical to TRBD2. This CDR3 has 16 amino acids. Per the germline V gene, CDR1 is LGHNA and CDR2 is YNFKEQ. V shed 4 bases and J 3 bases; nucleotides not matched to a gene: 11. The CDR3 DNA sequence: TGTGCCAGCAGCCGAGACACTAGCGGAGCTAACTACGAGCAGTACTTC. It codes for CASSRDTSGANYEQYF.

The chain recombines TRBV15 with TRBJ2-3; a weak D match, TRBD2 (6 bases). There are 17 residues in the CDR3. V was pared by 1 base and J by 2 bases, with 16 bases between. Looked up from germline, CDR1 is LNHNV and CDR2 is YYDKDF (reference sequence). The CDR3: CATSRALLEGLTDTQYF. In DNA form, the CDR3 reads TGTGCCACCAGCAGAGCCCTTCTGGAGGGCCTCACAGATACGCAGTATTTT.

CDR3 in DNA: TGTGCCAGCAGTTCTGGGACTAGCGGGAGAGTGGGGAATGAGCAGTTCTTC. Its protein product is CASSSGTSGRVGNEQFF. The chain carries TRBV27 and TRBJ2-1, with 14 bases lining up with TRBD2. The V gene's germline CDR1 is MNHEY and CDR2 SMNVEV (reference sequence). The CDR3 has 17 amino acids. Trimming took 4 bases from V and 7 from J; bases not matched to a gene: 9.

V and J are TRBV18 and TRBJ2-1; 7 positions match TRBD2. Looked up from germline, CDR1 is KGHSH and CDR2 is LQKENI. The CDR3 runs to 15 residues. V lost 3 bases and J lost 1; bases outside the gene matches: 3. For the CDR3, the DNA is TGTGCCAGCTCACCCCCTAGCGGATCCTACAATGAGCAGTTCTTC. Residues: CASSPPSGSYNEQFF.

This chain links TRBV11-2 with TRBJ2-3; no clear D. The V gene lost 0 bases and the J gene lost 0 bases, with 10 bases spanning the gap. Per the germline V gene, CDR1 is SGHAT and CDR2 is FQNNGV. CDR3 length equals 16 residues. This chain's CDR3 is CASSLDPGPSTDTQYF. The CDR3 DNA sequence: TGTGCCAGCAGCTTAGATCCGGGTCCTAGCACAGATACGCAGTATTTT.

The V gene is TRBV9, the J gene TRBJ1-6; TRBD1 agrees at 10 bases. Germline assignment: CDR1 SGDLS and CDR2 YYNGEE. The CDR3 contains 16 residues. V was clipped by 3 bases and J by 4 bases; unmatched bases: 4. The chain's CDR3 is CASSAGTGAYNSPLHF. The CDR3 DNA reads as TGTGCCAGCAGCGCCGGGACAGGGGCTTATAATTCACCCCTCCACTTT.

The CDR3 DNA reads as TGTGCCAGCAGGTCCCACGGAGGAGATACGCAGTATTTT. Translation gives CASRSHGGDTQYF. V and J are TRBV11-3 and TRBJ2-3; possibly TRBD2 for D (5 bases). V shed 6 bases and J shed 5 bases, with 12 bases lying between them. Looked up from germline, CDR1 is SGHNT and CDR2 is YENEEA. The length of the CDR3 is 13 residues. Complete variable domain (other parts from reference TRBV11-3 and TRBJ2-3): EAGVVQSPRYKIIEKKQPVAFWCNPISGHNTLYWYLQNLGQGPELLIRYENEEAVDDSQLPKDRFSAERLKGVDSTLKIQPAELGDSAVYLCASRSHGGDTQYFGPGTRLTVL.

The rearrangement joins TRBV7-8 to TRBJ2-7; 10 nucleotides align to TRBD1. Losses at the gene ends were 5 bases for V and 1 base for J; bases not matched to a gene: 8. The CDR3 is made up of 16 amino acids. The germline CDR1 and CDR2 sequences are SGHVS and FQNEAQ. The CDR3 loop is CASSIGRDRGSYEQYF. The CDR3 DNA reads as TGTGCCAGCAGCATAGGACGGGACAGGGGTTCCTACGAGCAGTACTTC.

The V gene is TRBV7-2, the J gene TRBJ1-5; 8 bases align to TRBD1. CDR1 SGHTA and CDR2 FQGNSA come from the germline V gene. The CDR3 has 13 residues. The J segment lost 9 bases and the V segment lost 6 bases, leaving 7 bases of the junction unmatched. The CDR3: CASSADRDGPQHF. The CDR3 DNA is TGTGCCAGCAGTGCGGACAGGGACGGGCCCCAGCATTTT.

This clone was seen once. The genes are TRBV7-9 and TRBJ2-1, with unresolved D. Germline V gives CDR1 SEHNR, CDR2 FQNEAQ (reference sequence). The CDR3 is 14 amino acids. The V gene lost 1 base and the J gene lost 2 bases, with 6 bases spanning the gap. The CDR3 DNA reads TGTGCCAGCAGCTTAGGACTGGCCTACAATGAGCAGTTCTTC. Residues: CASSLGLAYNEQFF.

This rearrangement joins TRBV25-1 to TRBJ2-5, with TRBD1 as a possible D gene (6 bases). The DNA end is more similar to TRBJ2-7, so the J call may be wrong. The CDR3 runs 14 residues. CDR1 and CDR2 (germline): MGHDK, SYGVNS. CDR3 DNA sequence: TGTGCCAGCATGGACAGCCGTTCTTTCTACGAGCAGTACTTC. It specifies CASMDSRSFYEQYF.

The chain employs TRBV5-4 and TRBJ1-1; D remains unclear. The CDR3 runs to 11 residues. Germline V gene sequence: CDR1 SGHNT, CDR2 YYREEE (reference sequence). V shed 3 bases and J shed 7 bases, with 7 bases lying between them. CDR3 region: CASSWGGEAFF. The DNA of the CDR3 is TGTGCCAGCAGCTGGGGAGGTGAAGCTTTCTTT.

This sequence joins TRBV6-1 and TRBJ2-5; D may be TRBD2 (6 bases). The ends were cut back, 2 bases at V and 4 bases at J, with 11 bases in the middle. This CDR3 has 14 amino acids. The V gene's germline CDR1 is MNHNS and CDR2 SASEGT. CDR3 residues: CASSENPGVETQYF. CDR3 DNA: TGTGCCAGCAGTGAAAACCCGGGAGTAGAGACCCAGTACTTC.

V and J are TRBV4-3 and TRBJ2-2; a possible D gene is TRBD1 (5 bases). This CDR3 is built from 19 residues. The germline gives CDR1 LGHNA, CDR2 YSLEER. The V end was cut by 0 bases, the J end by 4 bases, with 21 bases between. CDR3 region: CASSQDATARTRVTGELFF. The DNA for the CDR3 is TGCGCCAGCAGCCAAGATGCTACCGCTCGGACACGGGTCACCGGGGAGCTGTTTTTT.

The chain is built from TRBV28 and TRBJ2-7, with TRBD1 matching 10 bases. V dropped 6 bases and J dropped 13; count of bases not matched to a gene: 9. The CDR3 is 12 amino acids. CDR1 is MDHEN and CDR2 is SYDVKM in the germline V gene. The CDR3 reads CASSAAGTGEYF. CDR3 DNA sequence: TGTGCCAGCAGCGCGGCAGGGACAGGGGAATACTTC.

Turning to this clone: The same CDR3 also results from other DNA sequences found in this sample. The gene calls are TRBV2 and TRBJ1-1, with TRBD1 matching over 9 bases. The ends lost 1 base at V and 4 bases at J; junction bases unmatched: 1. There are 14 residues in the CDR3. Germline loops: CDR1 SNHLY, CDR2 FYNNEI. The CDR3 region has the DNA TGTGCCAGCAGTGAAGTGACAGGGGGCACTGAAGCTTTCTTT. This encodes CASSEVTGGTEAFF.

To note about this clone: The junction departs from germline at one end; a sequencing error may be responsible. The V call is TRBV10-3, the J call TRBJ2-3; D may be TRBD1 or TRBD2 (5 bases each). This CDR3 region has 15 residues. Germline values: CDR1 ENHRY, CDR2 SYGVKD. CDR3 sequence: CAINEGPGRGDTQYF. Written as DNA, the CDR3 is TGTGCCATCAATGAGGGCCCAGGTAGGGGCGATACGCAGTATTTT.

This chain connects TRBV10-3 to TRBJ1-1, with a possible D match to TRBD1 (5 bases). CDR1 is ENHRY, CDR2 SYGVKD, per germline. CDR3 length: 15 residues. Trimming removed 7 bases at V and 1 base at J, with 16 bases between. The CDR3 DNA reads TGTGCCATCACCCAAGGGAGGGGTCCGAACACTGAAGCTTTCTTT. Amino acid sequence: CAITQGRGPNTEAFF.

The rearrangement joins TRBV7-6 to TRBJ2-7; TRBD1 is a possible D gene (5 bases). V was trimmed by 6 bases and J by 4 bases, leaving 10 bases between them. Germline lookup yields CDR1 SGHVS and CDR2 FNYEAQ. The CDR3 is made up of 12 amino acids. The CDR3, as DNA: TGTGCCAGCAGTTTACAGGATTACGAGCAGTACTTC. Its protein is CASSLQDYEQYF.

The rearrangement links TRBV5-4 to TRBJ1-6; 9 positions match TRBD1. Trimming took 3 bases from V and 5 from J; bases not matched to a gene: 0. Germline V gene lookup returns CDR1 SGHNT and CDR2 YYREEE (reference sequence). The CDR3 runs to 14 residues. In DNA, the CDR3 is TGTGCCAGCAGCTGGGACAGGGATAATTCACCCCTCCACTTT. This encodes CASSWDRDNSPLHF.